The rows below give T cell receptor beta chains drawn from one sample of a study of regulatory T cells in long-lasting Graves disease. One entry per CDR3 protein, called by TCRdb with MiXCR from the multiplex PCR reads. Here the sample spans 650,000 to 700,000 distinct CDR3 sequences, approximately 31% being singletons. The specimen comprised peripheral blood mononuclear cells (PBMCs), sampled when the disease was refractory, from a patient treated with antithyroid drugs. The receptors originated from a female donor with Graves disease. Each CDR3 is given with its conserved first and last residue. A D gene is named only where the DNA matches it firmly. Where a row states a size, it is once, few, many or the class of an expanded clone; other rows omit it.

V	D	size	J	DNA	CDR3
TRBV20-1	-	-	TRBJ2-4	TGCAGTGCTAAGCCACCGGGGACCAAAAACATTCAGTACTTC	CSAKPPGTKNIQYF
TRBV25-1	-	-	TRBJ2-2	TGTGCCAGCAGCCGACAGGGAGGCGTCGCCGGGGAGCTGTTTTTT	CASSRQGGVAGELFF
TRBV7-9	TRBD2	-	TRBJ2-7	TGTGCCAGCAGCCCACGCGGGACTAGCGTCCACGAGCAGTACTTC	CASSPRGTSVHEQYF
TRBV29-1	-	-	TRBJ1-1	TGCAGCTTAAAGGTCAGGGGTGTGAACACTGAAGCTTTCTTT	CSLKVRGVNTEAFF
TRBV7-3	-	-	TRBJ2-5	TGTGCCAGCAGCTTGAATGGCGGGGCTTTGCAAGAGACCCAGTACTTC	CASSLNGGALQETQYF
TRBV6-1	-	many	TRBJ1-2	TGTGCCAGCAGCCTCGAGGGGGGGGCGCACTATGGCTACACCTTC	CASSLEGGAHYGYTF
TRBV19	-	few	TRBJ1-2	TGTGCCAGTAGTCCCCGGGGGGCATGGTATGGCTACACCTTC	CASSPRGAWYGYTF
TRBV27	TRBD2	-	TRBJ2-7	TGTGCCAGCAGTTTTACTAGCGGGAGTCACGAGCAGTACTTC	CASSFTSGSHEQYF
TRBV30	TRBD2	-	TRBJ2-7	TGTGCCTGGAGACACCGAGGCGCGGGAGGGAGTGAGCAGTACTTC	CAWRHRGAGGSEQYF
TRBV3-1	-	few	TRBJ1-2	TGTGCCAGCAGCCAGGCTCTCAGCCGTTATGCGAACTATGGCTACACCTTC	CASSQALSRYANYGYTF
TRBV20-1	TRBD2	-	TRBJ2-7	TGCAGTGCTAGAGCGGCCTCACTAGCGGGAGGGCCCTACGAGCAGTACTTC	CSARAASLAGGPYEQYF
TRBV12-3/TRBV12-4	-	-	TRBJ1-2	TGTGCCAGCAGTATCACCGGGACCTTATATGGCTACACCTTC	CASSITGTLYGYTF
TRBV15	TRBD1	-	TRBJ1-5	TGTGCCACCAGCAGAGGGTACAGGGGCGAGAGCCAGCCCCAGCATTTT	CATSRGYRGESQPQHF
TRBV7-9	-	-	TRBJ1-1	TGTGCCAGCAGCTTACGGGAATACCGCACTGAAGCTTTCTTT	CASSLREYRTEAFF
TRBV2	-	-	TRBJ2-7	TGTGCCAGCAGGAGCCTCACCAGCATTGGCGAGCAGTACTTC	CASRSLTSIGEQYF
TRBV2	-	many	TRBJ1-1	TGCGCCAGCAGCGGCGGGACAAACACTGAAGCTTTCTTT	CASSGGTNTEAFF
TRBV9	TRBD2	-	TRBJ2-3	TGTGCCAGCAGCGTAGACGGGAGGGCTGGAGATACGCAGTATTTT	CASSVDGRAGDTQYF
TRBV11-2	-	few	TRBJ2-2	TGTGCCAGCAGCTTACAAGGGGCGCGAACCGGGGAGCTGTTTTTT	CASSLQGARTGELFF
TRBV18	-	-	TRBJ1-3	TGTGCCAGCTCCCAAAAGACTGGAAACACCATATATTTT	CASSQKTGNTIYF
TRBV12-3/TRBV12-4	-	many	TRBJ1-2	TGTGCCAGCAGTCCTGACAGCTACTATGGCTACACCTTC	CASSPDSYYGYTF
TRBV20-1	TRBD1	-	TRBJ2-7	TGCAGTGCTAGAGGGGACAGGGGGCTTCCCTACGAGCAGTACTTC	CSARGDRGLPYEQYF
TRBV7-9	TRBD2	-	TRBJ2-2	TGTGCCACCAAGCGGGGTGCTAGGGACACCGGGGAGCTGTTTTTT	CATKRGARDTGELFF
TRBV7-2	-	many	TRBJ2-7	TGTGCCAGCAGCTTGGTTAGCGATGGGTCCTACGAGCAGTACTTC	CASSLVSDGSYEQYF
TRBV12-5	-	few	TRBJ1-5	TGTGCTAGTGGTCCCGGATCAGGGAGAGATCAGCCCCAGCATTTT	CASGPGSGRDQPQHF